This T cell receptor beta chain is drawn from a study of identical twins. MiXCR was run by TCRdb on the 5' RACE reads, yielding one entry per CDR3 protein. The table includes 310,000 or so distinct CDR3 sequences, 8% to 9.5% detected once. CDR3 length: 15 amino acids. The trim removed 4 bases at V and 8 bases at J, leaving 7 bases unmatched. CDR1 is MNHEY and CDR2 is SVGEGT in the germline V gene. This same sample was also part of a study on yellow fever vaccine responses in identical twins. From that second work: Twin vaccine T cell responses reportedly seemed partly convergent, partly personalized.

The specimen was CD8+ T cells sorted from blood. This chain links TRBV6-2 or TRBV6-3 with TRBJ2-1, with TRBD2 matching over 11 bases. The source is a woman in her late teens or twenties in good health. Here the CDR3 DNA reads TGTGCCAGCAGTTTTGTAGCGGGAGGGATCGATGAGCAGTTCTTC. This sequence encodes CASSFVAGGIDEQFF.